This TCR beta chain was profiled in a study of blood T cell repertoires in COVID-19. The J segment lost 10 bases and the V segment lost 4 bases, leaving 7 bases of the junction unmatched. The germline V gene encodes CDR1 MNHEY and CDR2 SVGAGI. The CDR3 runs to 14 residues. Per the study methods: Using reference gene primer amplification, nucleated cell counts were estimated. Libraries were prepared by immunoSEQ multiplex PCR; TCRdb keeps only in-frame clonotypes and omits some of them. D and trimming were read from the DNA, whereas the V and J calls and clone size are those reported in that table. Among about 45,000 clones listed, 86% were seen once.

The chain uses TRBV6-5 and TRBJ1-6, with 7 bases identical to TRBD1. The source is a human donor in a cohort sampled during active COVID-19. The material sequenced was peripheral blood. The CDR3, as DNA: TGTGCCAGCAGTTCGGGACAGTCGGTATCACCCCTCCACTTT. It is translated as CASSSGQSVSPLHF.